This is a list of T cell receptor beta chains from one sample in a study of control samples from healthy donors and cancer patients. Only in-frame clones appear in the TCRdb table, and some are missing; sequencing was by immunoSEQ multiplex PCR. The sample holds about 40,000 clones, roughly 86% seen once. Material for sequencing was PBMCs. Receptor source: a woman aged 60 to 75 with lung cancer. Both conserved end residues are part of each CDR3. D genes are given only for firm matches. Some rows have no size entry. The others give once, few or many, or a class for an expanded clone.

d_gene,abundance,j_gene,len,v_gene,CDR3nt,CDR3aa
NA,NA,TRBJ2-7,12,TRBV10-3,TGTGCCATCATGGGCGGTACCTACGAGCAGTACTTC,CAIMGGTYEQYF
NA,NA,TRBJ1-1,12,TRBV30,TGTGCCTGGAGTGAGGGAGGGACTGAAGCTTTCTTT,CAWSEGGTEAFF
NA,NA,TRBJ1-5,13,TRBV28,TGTGCCAGCAGCTCCGGCGGAAATCAGCCCCAGCATTTT,CASSSGGNQPQHF
NA,NA,TRBJ2-5,16,TRBV30,TGTGCCTGGAGTGTAGGTGGGGCGGGGTCCTCTGGGACCCAGTACTTC,CAWSVGGAGSSGTQYF
TRBD2,NA,TRBJ2-1,17,TRBV9,TGTGCCAGCAGCGCCCGCTCCTCCGGGACTAGCGACAATGAGCAGTTCTTC,CASSARSSGTSDNEQFF
NA,NA,TRBJ1-1,13,TRBV7-9,TGTGCCAGCAGCCCTGCAGGGCGGCCTGAAGCTTTCTTT,CASSPAGRPEAFF
NA,NA,TRBJ1-6,14,TRBV5-4,TGTGCCAGCAGCCTAAAGCAAACGAACGGGCCCCTCCACTTT,CASSLKQTNGPLHF
NA,NA,TRBJ2-7,11,TRBV18,TGTGCCAGCTCAAAGGACAGAGAGCAGTACTTC,CASSKDREQYF
NA,NA,TRBJ2-5,14,TRBV2,TGTGCCAGCAGTGGGGACTCTATAAGGGAGACCCAGTACTTC,CASSGDSIRETQYF
TRBD1,NA,TRBJ1-1,19,TRBV7-2,TGTGCCAGCAGCTTAGCGCGATTTAGGGGACAGGGGGTAGGGACTGAAGCTTTCTTT,CASSLARFRGQGVGTEAFF
NA,NA,TRBJ2-1,14,TRBV28,TGTGCCAGCAGTTTATACAGCTCCTACAATGAGCAGTTCTTC,CASSLYSSYNEQFF
TRBD1,NA,TRBJ1-5,17,TRBV6-1,TGTGCCAGCAGTGTACGACAGGGAGGGCCTAGCAATCAGCCCCAGCATTTT,CASSVRQGGPSNQPQHF
NA,NA,TRBJ2-5,13,TRBV2,TGTGCCACGAACCGGGACCGAGGGGAGACCCAGTACTTC,CATNRDRGETQYF
NA,NA,TRBJ2-7,14,TRBV14,TGTGCCAGCAGCCTCGACTCTAGGGGGATCGAGCAGTACTTC,CASSLDSRGIEQYF
TRBD2,NA,TRBJ2-1,16,TRBV6-6,TGTGCCAGCAGTTCCACACTAGCGACGGAGGGAAATGAGCAGTTCTTC,CASSSTLATEGNEQFF
TRBD2,NA,TRBJ2-2,19,TRBV10-3,TGTGCCATCAGTGAGTTCCGGACTAGCGGGAGGGCGAACACCGGGGAGCTGTTTTTT,CAISEFRTSGRANTGELFF
NA,few,TRBJ2-2,15,TRBV29-1,TGCAGCGTTGAAGGTACATTCTCGGGCACCGGGGAGCTGTTTTTT,CSVEGTFSGTGELFF
NA,NA,TRBJ1-2,12,TRBV6-5,TGTGCCAGCAGTTCAGGCGGCTATGGCTACACCTTC,CASSSGGYGYTF
TRBD1,NA,TRBJ1-1,14,TRBV28,TGTGCCAGCAGGCCACAGGGGGCGCACACTGAAGCTTTCTTT,CASRPQGAHTEAFF
NA,NA,TRBJ2-1,11,TRBV4-3,TGCGCCAGCAGCCAAGCCAATGAGCAGTTCTTC,CASSQANEQFF
NA,NA,TRBJ2-2,12,TRBV30,TGTGCCTGGCCCTGGGGGACCGGGGAGCTGTTTTTT,CAWPWGTGELFF
TRBD2,NA,TRBJ2-5,13,TRBV6-5,TGTGCCAGCAGAGATAGCGGGGAAGAGACCCAGTACTTC,CASRDSGEETQYF
NA,few,TRBJ1-1,15,TRBV6-5,TGTGCCAGCAGTTACTTTGCCCCACACGGCCCTGAAGCTTTCTTT,CASSYFAPHGPEAFF
NA,NA,TRBJ1-1,14,TRBV9,TGTGCCAGCAGCCCCCAGGTGTCGAACACTGAAGCTTTCTTT,CASSPQVSNTEAFF
NA,NA,TRBJ1-5,12,TRBV6-2/TRBV6-3,TGTGCCAGCAGTTATGTGGGTCAGCCCCAGCATTTT,CASSYVGQPQHF
NA,NA,TRBJ2-7,16,TRBV6-5,TGTGCCAGCAGTTCCACCAGGTTGAGTTACTCCTACGAGCAGTACTTC,CASSSTRLSYSYEQYF
NA,NA,TRBJ2-1,12,TRBV3-1/TRBV3-2,TGTGCCAGCAGCCAAGTGCAGCGGGAGCAGTTCTTC,CASSQVQREQFF
TRBD1,NA,TRBJ2-5,14,TRBV15,TGTGCCACCAGCAGGAGTGACAGGGCAGAGACCCAGTACTTC,CATSRSDRAETQYF
NA,NA,TRBJ2-7,13,TRBV27,TGTGCCAGCACCCCAGGGGGGGGGCACGAGCAGTACTTC,CASTPGGGHEQYF
TRBD1,NA,TRBJ1-2,14,TRBV5-1,TGCGCCAGCAGACGACAGGGGGGCAGCTATGGCTACACCTTC,CASRRQGGSYGYTF
TRBD1,NA,TRBJ1-5,18,TRBV28,TGTGCCAGCAGTTCTGGTATTGGCAGGGGGTCTATCAATCAGCCCCAGCATTTT,CASSSGIGRGSINQPQHF
TRBD2,NA,TRBJ2-7,14,TRBV6-2/TRBV6-3,TGTGCCAGCAGTTCGGTAGCGGGCCGGGAGGAGCAGTACTTC,CASSSVAGREEQYF
TRBD2,NA,TRBJ2-1,16,TRBV7-9,TGTGCCAGCAGCCGAACGGGACTAGCGGGAGGCTATGAGCAGTTCTTC,CASSRTGLAGGYEQFF
TRBD1,NA,TRBJ2-2,15,TRBV3-1/TRBV3-2,TGTGCCAGCAGCCGAAGGACAGGGGGCACCGGGGAGCTGTTTTTT,CASSRRTGGTGELFF
TRBD1,NA,TRBJ2-7,14,TRBV7-9,TGTGCCAGCAGCTCCCGACAGGGCTCCTACGAGCAGTACTTC,CASSSRQGSYEQYF
NA,NA,TRBJ2-3,13,TRBV4-3,TGCGCCAGCAGCCAAGGGGCGACAGATACGCAGTATTTT,CASSQGATDTQYF
NA,NA,TRBJ2-7,13,TRBV5-5,TGTGCCAGCAGCTTGGTAGGGGTTGACGAGCAGTACTTC,CASSLVGVDEQYF
NA,NA,TRBJ1-5,15,TRBV7-2,TGTGCCAGCAGCTTAGTCGGCCAGGTAAATCAGCCCCAGCATTTT,CASSLVGQVNQPQHF
NA,NA,TRBJ1-2,14,TRBV18,TGTGCCAGCTCACCATTCGTAGGGGACTATGGCTACACCTTC,CASSPFVGDYGYTF
NA,NA,TRBJ2-7,15,TRBV4-1,TGCGCCAGCAGCCAAGAGGCCTACGAAAACTACGAGCAGTACTTC,CASSQEAYENYEQYF
TRBD1,NA,TRBJ2-7,13,TRBV29-1,TGCAGCGGGAACGGACAGGGATTCAACGAGCAGTACTTC,CSGNGQGFNEQYF
NA,NA,TRBJ2-2,14,TRBV6-2/TRBV6-3,TGTGCCAGCAGTTACTCGAGGGAAGGCGGGGAGCTGTTTTTT,CASSYSREGGELFF
TRBD2,NA,TRBJ2-2,15,TRBV2,TGTGCCAGCAGGCCCCCGGGAGGGGCCACCGGGGAGCTGTTTTTT,CASRPPGGATGELFF
NA,NA,TRBJ2-3,15,TRBV3-1/TRBV3-2,TGTGCCAGCAGAAAGAGAAGGGGTGGCACAGATACGCAGTATTTT,CASRKRRGGTDTQYF
NA,NA,TRBJ1-3,14,TRBV9,TGTGCCAGCAGCGTAGCACAGGCCGGAAACACCATATATTTT,CASSVAQAGNTIYF
TRBD1,NA,TRBJ1-4,15,TRBV28,TGTGCCAGCAGTTTGCAGGGGGTACACAATGAAAAACTGTTTTTT,CASSLQGVHNEKLFF
TRBD2,NA,TRBJ2-3,15,TRBV7-2,TGTGCCAGCAGCTTGAAAGCGGGAGGGGCAGATACGCAGTATTTT,CASSLKAGGADTQYF
NA,NA,TRBJ2-7,15,TRBV11-3,TGTGCCAGCAGCTTAGTTACGGGAGCGGGTGGCGAGCAGTACTTC,CASSLVTGAGGEQYF
TRBD2,NA,TRBJ2-1,15,TRBV7-2,TGTGCCAGCAGCATTAGCGGGAGTATCAACAATGAGCAGTTCTTC,CASSISGSINNEQFF
TRBD1,NA,TRBJ1-1,14,TRBV5-5,TGTGCCAGCAGCCTTACCGGGACAGGGACTGAAGCTTTCTTT,CASSLTGTGTEAFF
TRBD1,few,TRBJ2-7,13,TRBV9,TGTGCCAGCAGCCTGACAGGGGGTGACGAGCAGTACTTC,CASSLTGGDEQYF
NA,NA,TRBJ1-1,13,TRBV19,TGTGCCAGTAGTCCGACCCCGAAGACTGAAGCTTTCTTT,CASSPTPKTEAFF
TRBD2,NA,TRBJ2-1,14,TRBV29-1,TGCAGCGTTGATTGGGTAGGGACTAACAATGAGCAGTTCTTC,CSVDWVGTNNEQFF
NA,NA,TRBJ2-7,15,TRBV7-9,TGTGCCAGCAGCACTCGATTGGGGCCGGCGACCGAGCAGTACTTC,CASSTRLGPATEQYF
NA,NA,TRBJ1-2,15,TRBV19,TGTGCCAGTAGTATAGAGGAGACAGCAGTCTATGGCTACACCTTC,CASSIEETAVYGYTF
TRBD2,NA,TRBJ2-1,15,TRBV6-5,TGTGCCAGCAGTTACGGCCTAGCGGACTACAATGAGCAGTTCTTC,CASSYGLADYNEQFF
TRBD1,NA,TRBJ2-2,20,TRBV9,TGTGCCAGCAGCGTTCCGGCCCCGGGACAGGAGTTCGCGAACACCGGGGAGCTGTTTTTT,CASSVPAPGQEFANTGELFF